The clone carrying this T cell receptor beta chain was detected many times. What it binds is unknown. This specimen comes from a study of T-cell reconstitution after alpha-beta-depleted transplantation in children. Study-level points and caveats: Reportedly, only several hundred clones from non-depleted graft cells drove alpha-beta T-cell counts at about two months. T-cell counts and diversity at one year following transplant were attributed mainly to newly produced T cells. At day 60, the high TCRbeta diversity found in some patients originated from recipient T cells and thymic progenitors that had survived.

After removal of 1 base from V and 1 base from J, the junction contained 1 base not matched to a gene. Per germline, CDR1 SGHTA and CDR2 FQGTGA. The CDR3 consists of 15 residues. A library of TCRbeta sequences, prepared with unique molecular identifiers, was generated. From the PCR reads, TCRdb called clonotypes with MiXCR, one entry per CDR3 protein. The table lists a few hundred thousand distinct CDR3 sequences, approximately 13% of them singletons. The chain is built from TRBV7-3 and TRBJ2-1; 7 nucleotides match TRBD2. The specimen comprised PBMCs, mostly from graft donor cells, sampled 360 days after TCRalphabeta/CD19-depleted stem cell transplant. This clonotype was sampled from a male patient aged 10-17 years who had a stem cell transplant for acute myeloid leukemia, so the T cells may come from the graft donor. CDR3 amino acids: CASSLKAGSYNEQFF. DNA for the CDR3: TGTGCCAGCAGCTTAAAAGCGGGATCCTACAATGAGCAGTTCTTC.